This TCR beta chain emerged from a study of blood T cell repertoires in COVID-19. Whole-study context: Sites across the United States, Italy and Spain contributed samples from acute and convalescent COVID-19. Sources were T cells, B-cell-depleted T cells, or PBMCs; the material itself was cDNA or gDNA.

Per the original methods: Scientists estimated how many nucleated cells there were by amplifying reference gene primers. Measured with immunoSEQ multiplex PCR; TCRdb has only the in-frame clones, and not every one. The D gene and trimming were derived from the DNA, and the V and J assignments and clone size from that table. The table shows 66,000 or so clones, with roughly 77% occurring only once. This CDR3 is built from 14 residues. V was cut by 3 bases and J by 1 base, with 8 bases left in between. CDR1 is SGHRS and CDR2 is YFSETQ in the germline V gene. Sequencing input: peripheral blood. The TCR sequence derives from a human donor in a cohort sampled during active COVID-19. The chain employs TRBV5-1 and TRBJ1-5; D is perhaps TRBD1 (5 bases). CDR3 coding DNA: TGCGCCAGCAGCTCGGGGGGGAGCAATCAGCCCCAGCATTTT. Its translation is CASSSGGSNQPQHF.